The clone carrying this TCR beta chain appeared a single time. What it recognizes is unknown. The record originates from a study of shared clonotypes between healthy human individuals. The protocol was immunoSEQ multiplex PCR, while the TCRdb copy is restricted to in-frame clones and leaves out a portion. The sample consists of about 2 million clones, roughly 94% of them appearing once. Broader study findings: Specimens sampled were limited to blood, with tissue repertoires likely differing.

This CDR3 contains 13 residues. CDR1 and CDR2 (germline): MNHEY, SVGAGI. V was cut by 9 bases and J by 5 bases, with 16 bases left in between. CD8 cells classed as naive were CD45RO-negative and positively selected for CCR7, excluding terminally differentiated effector memory CD45RA+ cells. The chain couples TRBV6-5 to TRBJ1-1; TRBD1 is a possible D gene (5 bases). This receptor was obtained from a man aged 18-30 years in good health. Sequences were obtained from naive CD8+ T cells sorted from blood. CDR3 sequence (DNA): TGTGCCAGTTGTTTTGGGGCTGGGACTGAAGCTTTCTTT. It is translated as CASCFGAGTEAFF.